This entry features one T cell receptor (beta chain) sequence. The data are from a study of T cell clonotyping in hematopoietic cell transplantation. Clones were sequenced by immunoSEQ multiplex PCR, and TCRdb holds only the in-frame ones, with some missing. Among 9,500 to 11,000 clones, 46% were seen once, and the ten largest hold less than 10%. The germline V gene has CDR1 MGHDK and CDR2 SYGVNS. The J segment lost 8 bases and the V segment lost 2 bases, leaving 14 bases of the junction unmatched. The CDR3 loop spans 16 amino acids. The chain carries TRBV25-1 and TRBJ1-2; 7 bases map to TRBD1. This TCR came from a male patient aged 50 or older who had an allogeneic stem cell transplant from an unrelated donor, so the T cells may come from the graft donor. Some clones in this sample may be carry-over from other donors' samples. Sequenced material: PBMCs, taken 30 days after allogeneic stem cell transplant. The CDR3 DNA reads TGTGCCAGCAGTGAAACCTTCCCCCGGGACAGCGTCGGCTACACCTTC. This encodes CASSETFPRDSVGYTF.